This TCR beta chain was recorded in a study of cytomegalovirus exposure and HLA in healthy donors. Findings of the study overall: Sequencing artifact likely explains a cluster of highly shared sequence variants. Under in vitro conditions, three CMV-associated chains were confirmed as specific for CMV antigens.

PCR amplification relied on 60 Vbeta primers (plus 13 Jbeta primers). This table comes from immunoSEQ multiplex PCR, and its TCRdb copy is limited to in-frame clones, with some not included. The data contain about 190,000 clones, roughly 80% of them singletons. Comment on this clone: Its antigen is not identified.

V lost 3 bases to trimming and J lost 7 bases, with 9 bases between them. CDR3 length: 11 residues. Germline V gene sequence: CDR1 DFQATT, CDR2 SNEGSKA (reference sequence). What was sequenced was PBMCs. The chain joins TRBV20-1 to TRBJ1-2; D remains unclear. The origin of this receptor is a middle-aged man in good health and CMV-seronegative. CDR3: CSAREDGGYTF. The CDR3 coding sequence is TGCAGTGCTAGGGAGGACGGTGGCTACACCTTC.